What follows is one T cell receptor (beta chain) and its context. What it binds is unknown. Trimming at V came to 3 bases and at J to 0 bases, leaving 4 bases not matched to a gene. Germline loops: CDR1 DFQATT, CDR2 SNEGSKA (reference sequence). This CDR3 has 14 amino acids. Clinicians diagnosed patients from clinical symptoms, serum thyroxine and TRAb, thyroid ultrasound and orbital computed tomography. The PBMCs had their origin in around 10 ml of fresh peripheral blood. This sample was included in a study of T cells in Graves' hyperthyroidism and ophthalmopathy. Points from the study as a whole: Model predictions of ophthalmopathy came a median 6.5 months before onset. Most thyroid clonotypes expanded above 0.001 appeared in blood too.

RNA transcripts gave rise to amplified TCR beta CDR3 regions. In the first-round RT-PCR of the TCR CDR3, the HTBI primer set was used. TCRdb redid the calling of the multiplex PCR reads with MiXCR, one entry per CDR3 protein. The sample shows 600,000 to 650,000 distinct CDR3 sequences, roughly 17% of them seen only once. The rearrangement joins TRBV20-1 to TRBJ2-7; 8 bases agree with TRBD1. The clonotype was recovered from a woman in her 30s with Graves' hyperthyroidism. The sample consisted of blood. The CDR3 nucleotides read TGCAGTGCTAGCGGGGGACAGGTCTCCTACGAGCAGTACTTC. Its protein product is CSASGGQVSYEQYF.